The 22 T cell receptor beta chains in this list originate from one sample, sequenced in a study of cytomegalovirus exposure and HLA in healthy donors. Profiled with immunoSEQ multiplex PCR; TCRdb holds only in-frame clones, not every one. Of around 61,000 clones in the sample, about 92% were seen once. The specimen was PBMCs. Every receptor here comes from a man aged 18 to 29 in good health and CMV-seronegative.

The chain joins TRBV9 to TRBJ2-7; 9 nucleotides line up with TRBD1. CDR3 length: 16 residues. V was pared by 1 base and J by 2 bases, with 7 bases of the junction left unmatched. CDR1 is SGDLS, CDR2 YYNGEE, per germline. For the CDR3, the DNA is TGTGCCAGCAGCGTAACCTCCGGGACAGGGCCCTACGAGCAGTACTTC. Amino acid sequence: CASSVTSGTGPYEQYF.

V is TRBV7-6 and J is TRBJ2-7; D may be TRBD1 (5 bases). The CDR3 is made up of 15 amino acids. Germline values: CDR1 SGHVS, CDR2 FNYEAQ. V shed 5 bases and J shed 0 bases, with 14 bases lying between them. CDR3 protein: CASSESDRGSYEQYF. CDR3 coding DNA: TGTGCCAGCAGCGAGAGTGACAGAGGCTCCTACGAGCAGTACTTC.

This chain uses TRBV19 with TRBJ1-2, with 7 nucleotides matching TRBD1. V dropped 6 bases and J dropped 3; count of bases not matched to a gene: 10. The CDR3 consists of 15 residues. CDR1 LNHDA and CDR2 SQIVND come from the germline V gene (reference sequence). The CDR3 sequence is CASREPGQTYYGYTF. In nucleotides, the CDR3 is TGTGCCAGTAGAGAACCGGGACAGACATACTATGGCTACACCTTC.

The genes are TRBV19 and TRBJ2-1; 8 positions agree with TRBD1. The CDR3 has 14 residues. In germline, CDR1 is LNHDA, CDR2 SQIVND (reference sequence). The V and J ends lost 3 bases and 3 bases, in that order; junction bases with no gene match: 1. CDR3 loop: CASSIGQGYNEQFF. CDR3 nucleotides: TGTGCCAGTAGTATTGGACAGGGCTACAATGAGCAGTTCTTC.

The V call is TRBV18, the J call TRBJ2-7; 7 nucleotides agree with TRBD2. The CDR3 totals 15 residues. The germline V gene has CDR1 KGHSH and CDR2 LQKENI. Trimming cost V 3 bases and J 1 base; bases outside gene matches: 6. The CDR3 DNA is TGTGCCAGCTCACCCCCTTCGCGGGAGTCCTACGAGCAGTACTTC. Amino acids: CASSPPSRESYEQYF.

The V call is TRBV4-1, the J call TRBJ2-3, with 8 positions matching TRBD1. The V gene end was trimmed by 3 bases and the J gene end by 0 bases; junction bases not matched to a gene: 5. The germline CDR1 and CDR2 sequences are MGHRA and YSYEKL. The CDR3 has 16 amino acids. The CDR3 loop is CASSQVGQGSTDTQYF. CDR3 sequence (DNA): TGCGCCAGCAGCCAGGTTGGACAGGGCAGCACAGATACGCAGTATTTT.

The genes are TRBV5-6 and TRBJ2-7; 7 bases are shared with TRBD1. The CDR3 has 13 residues. Germline V lookup: CDR1 SGHDT, CDR2 YYEEEE. V lost 5 bases and J lost 2; bases outside the gene matches: 4. Here the CDR3 reads CASSYRGPYEQYF. In nucleotides, the CDR3 is TGTGCCAGCAGTTACAGGGGCCCCTACGAGCAGTACTTC.

The gene calls are TRBV7-3 and TRBJ2-7; D is unresolved. The V and J ends lost 10 bases and 11 bases respectively, with 12 bases between them. This CDR3 spans 9 amino acids. Germline loops: CDR1 SGHTA, CDR2 FQGTGA. CDR3 sequence reads: CATHFVEYF. In nucleotides, the CDR3 is TGTGCCACCCACTTTGTGGAGTACTTC.

The chain is built from TRBV5-1 and TRBJ2-2, with 8 bases lining up with TRBD2. The CDR3 consists of 17 residues. Germline V gene lookup returns CDR1 SGHRS and CDR2 YFSETQ. V shed 2 bases, J shed 7 bases, and the junction held 13 bases outside the gene matches. In nucleotides, the CDR3 is TGCGCCAGCAGCTTAGGCCCTCGGGGGGGCCTGAACGGGGAGCTGTTTTTT. Its translation is CASSLGPRGGLNGELFF. The full variable domain, with the rest looked up from reference TRBV5-1 and TRBJ2-2, is KAGVTQTPRYLIKTRGQQVTLSCSPISGHRSVSWYQQTPGQGLQFLFEYFSETQRNKGNFPGRFSGRQFSNSRSEMNVSTLELGDSALYLCASSLGPRGGLNGELFFGEGSRLTVL.

The chain employs TRBV10-3 and TRBJ2-7; 7 positions match TRBD1. CDR1 and CDR2 from the germline V gene are ENHRY and SYGVKD. The CDR3 length is 14 residues. With 2 bases clipped from V and 6 bases from J, the junction kept 7 bases outside the gene matches. The CDR3 reads CAISERDRDSEQYF. CDR3 DNA sequence: TGTGCCATCAGTGAGAGGGACAGAGATTCCGAGCAGTACTTC.

The chain couples TRBV28 to TRBJ2-7, with TRBD1 identical over 8 bases. V shed 5 bases, J shed 2 bases, and the junction held 5 bases outside the gene matches. From germline, CDR1 is MDHEN and CDR2 SYDVKM. This CDR3 contains 14 residues. The CDR3: CASSEGTGPYEQYF. DNA of the CDR3: TGTGCCAGCAGTGAAGGGACAGGACCCTACGAGCAGTACTTC. The full variable domain, its missing parts supplied by reference TRBV28 and TRBJ2-7, is DVKVTQSSRYLVKRTGEKVFLECVQDMDHENMFWYRQDPGLGLRLIYFSYDVKMKEKGDIPEGYSVSREKKERFSLILESASTNQTSMYLCASSEGTGPYEQYFGPGTRLTVT.

Only a few counts were recorded for this clone. CDR3: CATSPRTGDSYEQYF. CDR3 coding DNA: TGTGCCACCAGCCCTCGGACAGGGGATTCCTACGAGCAGTACTTC. The chain employs TRBV15 and TRBJ2-7; 9 bases map to TRBD1. Germline loops: CDR1 LNHNV, CDR2 YYDKDF (reference sequence). There are 15 residues in the CDR3. V was pared by 5 bases and J by 1 base, with 6 bases of the junction left unmatched.

The V call is TRBV2, the J call TRBJ1-1; D ambiguous. This CDR3 spans 14 amino acids. Trimming shortened V by 4 bases and J by 1 base, and 10 bases separated the two germline ends. Per germline, CDR1 SNHLY and CDR2 FYNNEI. CDR3 coding DNA: TGTGCCAGCAGTGTAAAGGGAGCGAACACTGAAGCTTTCTTT. It is translated as CASSVKGANTEAFF. Full variable domain (remainder filled in from reference TRBV2 and TRBJ1-1): EPEVTQTPSHQVTQMGQEVILRCVPISNHLYFYWYRQILGQKVEFLVSFYNNEISEKSEIFDDQFSVERPDGSNFTLKIRSTKLEDSAMYFCASSVKGANTEAFFGQGTRLTVV.

The chain couples TRBV7-3 to TRBJ2-1; TRBD1 matches at 10 bases. V trimming: 2 bases; J trimming: 7 bases; junction bases outside the gene matches: 8. This CDR3 region has 16 residues. Germline V gene data show CDR1 as SGHTA and CDR2 as FQGTGA. The CDR3 protein is CASSLLGQGLRNEQFF. As DNA, the CDR3 is TGTGCCAGCAGCTTACTGGGACAGGGGCTCAGGAATGAGCAGTTCTTC. Complete variable domain (other parts from reference TRBV7-3 and TRBJ2-1): GAGVSQTPSNKVTEKGKYVELRCDPISGHTALYWYRQSLGQGPEFLIYFQGTGAADDSGLPNDRFFAVRPEGSVSTLKIQRTERGDSAVYLCASSLLGQGLRNEQFFGPGTRLTVL.

The table lists this clone with a count of one. This chain joins TRBV18 and TRBJ2-7, with D hard to call. The germline V and J ends were trimmed by 2 bases and 3 bases, with 5 bases remaining between them. CDR3 length: 12 residues. CDR1 KGHSH and CDR2 LQKENI come from the germline V gene. As DNA, the CDR3 is TGTGCCAGCTCACCAAACTTCTACGAGCAGTACTTC. Protein: CASSPNFYEQYF.

Turning to this clone: Additional DNA sequences in this sample encode the identical CDR3. The chain combines TRBV28 with TRBJ2-7; D remains unclear. Germline values: CDR1 MDHEN, CDR2 SYDVKM. CDR3 length equals 10 residues. V was clipped by 5 bases and J by 6 bases, with 5 bases between them. CDR3 nucleotide sequence: TGTGCCAGCAGTCTTCGCGAGCAGTACTTC. Translating gives CASSLREQYF. Together with reference TRBV28 and TRBJ2-7, the CDR3 gives the full variable domain: DVKVTQSSRYLVKRTGEKVFLECVQDMDHENMFWYRQDPGLGLRLIYFSYDVKMKEKGDIPEGYSVSREKKERFSLILESASTNQTSMYLCASSLREQYFGPGTRLTVT.

This clone has only one observation. The CDR3 DNA sequence: TGTGCCAGCAGCCAATTCAGCGGTAAAGTAAACTCCTACGAGCAGTACTTC. It translates to CASSQFSGKVNSYEQYF. The rearrangement links TRBV14 to TRBJ2-7, with D maybe TRBD2 (5 bases). This CDR3 is 17 amino acids long. V dropped 2 bases and J dropped 0 bases, with 17 bases sitting between them. The V gene's germline CDR1 is SGHDN and CDR2 FVKESK.

The V gene is TRBV4-2, the J gene TRBJ1-1; D is possibly TRBD1 (6 bases). Per the germline V gene, CDR1 is LGHNA and CDR2 is YNFKEQ. V lost 0 bases and J lost 4, with 12 bases in between. The CDR3 loop spans 15 amino acids. The CDR3 nucleotides read TGTGCCAGCAGCCAAGATACAGGGCTTATCACTGAAGCTTTCTTT. It encodes CASSQDTGLITEAFF.

This chain links TRBV19 with TRBJ2-3; possible D gene TRBD2, 5 bases. Germline V gives CDR1 LNHDA, CDR2 SQIVND (reference sequence). V lost 3 bases, J lost 1 base, and 8 bases lay in between. CDR3 length: 14 residues. The CDR3 nucleotides are TGTGCCAGTAGTATGGTGCGGGGCACAGATACGCAGTATTTT. Its protein is CASSMVRGTDTQYF.

The chain employs TRBV4-1 and TRBJ2-2, with a possible D match to TRBD1 (6 bases). The germline V and J ends were trimmed by 1 base and 4 bases, with 16 bases remaining between them. The CDR3 has 17 residues. The germline V gene encodes CDR1 MGHRA and CDR2 YSYEKL. Here the CDR3 reads CASSQGKGGRITGELFF. The DNA of the CDR3 is TGCGCCAGCAGCCAAGGTAAAGGGGGAAGGATCACCGGGGAGCTGTTTTTT.

The chain joins TRBV6-5 to TRBJ1-2; 9 positions agree with TRBD1. CDR1 and CDR2 from the germline V gene are MNHEY and SVGAGI. J gave up 5 bases and V 0 bases, and 1 base lay outside the gene matches. The CDR3 is 14 residues long. CDR3 sequence (DNA): TGTGCCAGCAGTTACTCGACAGGGGGTTATGGCTACACCTTC. Its translation is CASSYSTGGYGYTF.

The chain recombines TRBV2 with TRBJ2-7; 10 bases map to TRBD2. CDR1 is SNHLY, CDR2 FYNNEI, per germline. V trimming: 3 bases; J trimming: 12 bases; junction bases outside the gene matches: 5. The CDR3 sequence is 12 residues long. CDR3 loop: CASSDGGTSAYF. In nucleotides, the CDR3 is TGTGCCAGCAGTGACGGTGGGACTAGCGCGTACTTC.